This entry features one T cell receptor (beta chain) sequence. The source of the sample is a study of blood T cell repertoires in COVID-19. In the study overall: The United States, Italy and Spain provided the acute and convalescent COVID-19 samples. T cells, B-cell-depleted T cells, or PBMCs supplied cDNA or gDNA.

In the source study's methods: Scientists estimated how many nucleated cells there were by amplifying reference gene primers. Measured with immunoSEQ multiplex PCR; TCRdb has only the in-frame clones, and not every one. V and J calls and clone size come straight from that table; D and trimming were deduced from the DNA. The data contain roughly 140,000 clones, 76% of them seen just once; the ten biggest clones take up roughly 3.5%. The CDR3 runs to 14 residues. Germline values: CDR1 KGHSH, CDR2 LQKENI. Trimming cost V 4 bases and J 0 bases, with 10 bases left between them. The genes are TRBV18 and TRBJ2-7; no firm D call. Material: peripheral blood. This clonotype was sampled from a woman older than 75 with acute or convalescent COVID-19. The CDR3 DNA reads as TGTGCCAGCTCACAAGACTCAAGCTCCTACGAGCAGTACTTC. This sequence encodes CASSQDSSSYEQYF.